This TCR beta chain is from a study of blood T cell repertoires in COVID-19. Trimming pared 0 bases from V and 2 bases from J, leaving 14 bases between. This CDR3 is built from 16 residues. The germline V gene has CDR1 SGHNT and CDR2 YYREEE (reference sequence). Sequencing was performed with immunoSEQ multiplex PCR; in TCRdb, only in-frame clones are kept and a portion is missing. The sample contains some 150,000 clones, roughly 90% of which appear only once. V gene TRBV5-4 combines with J gene TRBJ1-2; D gene uncertain. This sequence was found in a woman aged 55-70 years with active or convalescent COVID-19. Sample: peripheral blood. The CDR3 loop is CASSLDGRVPNYGYTF. CDR3 coding DNA: TGTGCCAGCAGCTTGGACGGGCGGGTCCCAAACTATGGCTACACCTTC.